These T cell receptor beta chains were read from a single sample in a study of blood T cell repertoires in COVID-19. TCRdb's copy holds only in-frame clones and misses some; the assay was immunoSEQ multiplex PCR. Among over 200,000 clones, roughly 92% were seen once, and the ten largest hold 0.65% to 0.85%. What was sequenced was peripheral blood. The receptors derive from a man aged 55 to 70 with COVID-19, enrolled during active disease. Both conserved end residues are part of each CDR3. A D gene is named only where the DNA matches it firmly. The size of a clone is reported for some rows only, either as once, few or many, or as a class for expanded clones.

j_call: TRBJ1-1; d_call: TRBD1; v_call: TRBV6-2/TRBV6-3; clone_size: .; cdr3_aa: CASSDRGRDTEAFF; cdr3_nt: TGTGCCAGCAGTGACAGGGGGCGCGACACTGAAGCTTTCTTT
j_call: TRBJ2-3; d_call: .; v_call: TRBV9; clone_size: .; cdr3_aa: CASSVGPSETQYF; cdr3_nt: TGTGCCAGCAGCGTAGGGCCTAGCGAGACGCAGTATTTT
j_call: TRBJ1-5; d_call: .; v_call: TRBV30; clone_size: .; cdr3_aa: CAWSSGANQPQHF; cdr3_nt: TGTGCCTGGAGTTCGGGTGCTAATCAGCCCCAGCATTTT
j_call: TRBJ1-2; d_call: TRBD1; v_call: TRBV6-5; clone_size: once; cdr3_aa: CASRQGTVYGYTF; cdr3_nt: TGTGCCAGCCGACAGGGGACTGTCTATGGCTACACCTTC
j_call: TRBJ2-7; d_call: .; v_call: TRBV7-6; clone_size: .; cdr3_aa: CASSLATGAGAHYEQYF; cdr3_nt: TGTGCCAGCAGCTTAGCAACAGGAGCAGGGGCGCACTACGAGCAGTACTTC
j_call: TRBJ2-7; d_call: TRBD2; v_call: TRBV5-5; clone_size: .; cdr3_aa: CASSDRSGLGYEQYF; cdr3_nt: TGTGCCAGCAGCGATCGTAGCGGGCTTGGCTACGAGCAGTACTTC
j_call: TRBJ1-5; d_call: TRBD1; v_call: TRBV3-1/TRBV3-2; clone_size: .; cdr3_aa: CASSPSTGVRAGESNQPQHF; cdr3_nt: TGTGCCAGCAGCCCTTCGACAGGGGTTCGTGCGGGAGAAAGCAATCAGCCCCAGCATTTT
j_call: TRBJ1-3; d_call: TRBD1; v_call: TRBV9; clone_size: .; cdr3_aa: CASSASTGVGNTIYF; cdr3_nt: TGTGCCAGCAGCGCCTCGACAGGGGTGGGAAACACCATATATTTT
j_call: TRBJ1-2; d_call: .; v_call: TRBV28; clone_size: .; cdr3_aa: CASSFQEYGYTF; cdr3_nt: TGTGCCAGCAGTTTTCAGGAATATGGCTACACCTTC
j_call: TRBJ1-1; d_call: TRBD1; v_call: TRBV5-1; clone_size: .; cdr3_aa: CASSLGTGTPEAFF; cdr3_nt: TGCGCCAGCAGCTTGGGGACAGGGACGCCTGAAGCTTTCTTT
j_call: TRBJ2-7; d_call: .; v_call: TRBV24-1; clone_size: .; cdr3_aa: CATSCTLETTYEQYF; cdr3_nt: TGTGCCACCAGTTGCACCCTCGAGACTACCTACGAGCAGTACTTC
j_call: TRBJ2-1; d_call: TRBD2; v_call: TRBV9; clone_size: once; cdr3_aa: CASSVSGGASSYNEQFF; cdr3_nt: TGTGCCAGCAGCGTTAGCGGGGGGGCTAGCTCCTACAATGAGCAGTTCTTC
j_call: TRBJ2-7; d_call: .; v_call: TRBV9; clone_size: .; cdr3_aa: CASSLRGDGEQYF; cdr3_nt: TGTGCCAGCAGCCTCCGCGGGGACGGCGAGCAGTACTTC
j_call: TRBJ1-1; d_call: TRBD1; v_call: TRBV10-3; clone_size: .; cdr3_aa: CAISGPGGQNTEAFF; cdr3_nt: TGTGCCATCAGTGGTCCAGGGGGCCAGAACACTGAAGCTTTCTTT